The rows below give T cell receptor beta chains drawn from one sample of a study of cytomegalovirus exposure and HLA in healthy donors. Measured with immunoSEQ multiplex PCR; TCRdb has only the in-frame clones, and not every one. The sample contains some 150,000 clones, around three quarters of which appear only once. The sample taken for sequencing was PBMCs. The receptors shown here come from a man aged 40-55 years in good health and CMV-seropositive. The CDR3 runs from the conserved cysteine through the conserved F or W. The order of the fields is J gene, V gene, D gene, clone size, CDR3 protein, CDR3 DNA. A D gene is named only where the DNA matches it firmly. The size entry is marked missing in some rows and otherwise reads once, few, many or a size class.

TRBJ2-7 TRBV30 NA NA CAWSYGVLYEQYF TGTGCCTGGAGCTACGGGGTACTCTACGAGCAGTACTTC
TRBJ2-2 TRBV11-2 TRBD2 NA CASSLDQAGGPTGELFF TGTGCCAGCAGCTTAGATCAAGCGGGAGGGCCGACCGGGGAGCTGTTTTTT
TRBJ2-1 TRBV9 NA NA CASSPDPERRNEQFF TGTGCCAGCAGCCCCGATCCCGAGCGGAGAAATGAGCAGTTCTTC
TRBJ2-7 TRBV18 NA NA CASSPTQTYEQYF TGTGCCAGCTCACCGACACAGACCTACGAGCAGTACTTC
TRBJ2-2 TRBV7-8 NA NA CASSFRDTNTGELFF TGTGCCAGCAGCTTCCGGGACACTAACACCGGGGAGCTGTTTTTT
TRBJ2-4 TRBV4-3 TRBD2 NA CASSQNSGREIQYF TGCGCCAGCAGCCAAAATAGCGGGAGAGAAATTCAGTACTTC
TRBJ1-4 TRBV7-6 NA NA CASSLDESTNEKLFF TGTGCCAGCAGCTTAGACGAGAGCACTAATGAAAAACTGTTTTTT
TRBJ1-1 TRBV11-3 TRBD1 NA CASSSGTGNTEAFF TGTGCCAGCAGCTCCGGGACAGGGAATACTGAAGCTTTCTTT
TRBJ2-1 TRBV27 TRBD1 NA CASNRGREQFF TGTGCCAGCAACAGGGGGCGTGAGCAGTTCTTC
TRBJ2-3 TRBV15 TRBD2 NA CATSRATHTSGSTDTQYF TGTGCCACCAGCAGAGCTACCCATACTAGCGGGAGCACAGATACGCAGTATTTT
TRBJ1-5 TRBV5-8 NA NA CASSPWTADQPQHF TGTGCCAGCAGCCCTTGGACAGCGGATCAGCCCCAGCATTTT
TRBJ2-7 TRBV4-2 NA NA CASSQGLSEVPEQYF TGTGCCAGCAGCCAAGGGCTATCGGAGGTTCCAGAGCAGTACTTC
TRBJ2-5 TRBV2 NA NA CASILEQETQYF TGTGCCAGCATACTCGAACAAGAGACCCAGTACTTC
TRBJ2-3 TRBV28 TRBD2 NA CASGRELSTDTQYF TGTGCTTCCGGGCGGGAGTTAAGCACAGATACGCAGTATTTT
TRBJ2-7 TRBV6-1 TRBD1 few CASSRGTGTYEQYF TGTGCCAGCAGCCGCGGGACAGGGACCTACGAGCAGTACTTC
TRBJ2-3 TRBV30 TRBD1 NA CAWSAGTGFSDTQYF TGTGCCTGGAGCGCCGGGACAGGGTTTTCAGATACGCAGTATTTT
TRBJ2-7 TRBV6-5 TRBD1 NA CASSRTGPIYEQYF TGTGCCAGCAGTCGGACAGGACCCATCTACGAGCAGTACTTC
TRBJ2-1 TRBV6-4 NA NA CASSDSPSSYNEQFF TGTGCCAGCAGTGACTCGCCCAGCTCCTACAATGAGCAGTTCTTC
TRBJ2-7 TRBV5-1 TRBD1 NA CASTWTGRAYEQYF TGCGCCAGCACCTGGACAGGACGAGCCTACGAGCAGTACTTC
TRBJ2-7 TRBV11-2 NA NA CASSLDYDRPHVGQYF TGTGCCAGCAGCTTAGACTATGACAGGCCCCACGTCGGGCAGTACTTC
TRBJ2-1 TRBV27 TRBD1 NA CASSLRQGRSVHEQFF TGTGCCAGCAGTCTGCGACAGGGGAGGTCTGTCCATGAGCAGTTCTTC
TRBJ1-1 TRBV6-1 TRBD1 few CASTVPRDRDPEAFF TGTGCCAGCACCGTACCCCGGGACAGGGACCCTGAAGCTTTCTTT
TRBJ1-1 TRBV18 NA NA CASSPGRGMNTEAFF TGTGCCAGCTCACCAGGGAGGGGGATGAACACTGAAGCTTTCTTT
TRBJ2-7 TRBV9 NA NA CASSTGDLNYEQYF TGTGCCAGCAGCACCGGGGACTTGAACTACGAGCAGTACTTC
TRBJ2-7 TRBV5-1 TRBD2 NA CASSTGTSGRRSYEQYF TGCGCCAGCAGCACCGGGACTAGCGGGAGGCGCTCCTACGAGCAGTACTTC
TRBJ1-5 TRBV19 NA NA CASSNLGAGNQPQHF TGTGCCAGTAGTAACCTTGGGGCGGGCAATCAGCCCCAGCATTTT
TRBJ1-3 TRBV11-2 NA NA CASSSGHLSSGNTIYF TGTGCCAGCAGCTCGGGACATCTGAGCTCTGGAAACACCATATATTTT
TRBJ2-1 TRBV9 TRBD2 NA CASSASGIGYNEQFF TGTGCCAGCAGCGCCAGCGGGATTGGCTACAATGAGCAGTTCTTC
TRBJ2-3 TRBV5-8 TRBD2 NA CASRLPLAGGGNTQYF TGTGCCAGCAGACTACCCCTAGCGGGAGGGGGTAATACGCAGTATTTT
TRBJ1-5 TRBV10-3 TRBD1 NA CATDRVLSNQPQHF TGTGCCACTGACAGGGTTCTGAGCAATCAGCCCCAGCATTTT
TRBJ1-1 TRBV6-6 TRBD1 NA CASRTGGTEAFF TGTGCCAGCAGGACAGGGGGCACTGAAGCTTTCTTT
TRBJ1-5 TRBV6-6 TRBD1 few CASKQGGNQPQHF TGTGCCAGTAAACAGGGGGGCAATCAGCCCCAGCATTTT
TRBJ2-5 TRBV30 NA NA CAWSVQASMQETQYF TGTGCCTGGAGTGTACAGGCGTCGATGCAAGAGACCCAGTACTTC
TRBJ1-2 TRBV2 TRBD1 NA CAPTGQLAGYGYTF TGTGCCCCAACGGGACAGCTCGCCGGCTATGGCTACACCTTC